This TCR beta chain originates from a study of identical twins (dated by TCRdb to the mid-2010s). With regard to the full study: TCR alpha and beta repertoires from monozygotic twins, unrelated adults of various ages and cord blood were deep-sequenced to test whether fetal clonotypes persist. Replicate twin experiments were performed at different times using different library preparation protocols to rule out contamination.

All donors were healthy Caucasians. The twin cohort comprised three pairs of female monozygotic twins, all aged roughly 18 to 30 years. Positive isolation kits from Invitrogen were used to isolate the CD4+ and CD8+ T cell populations. The receptor library was made with 5' RACE. The sequencer listed for this sample is Illumina HiSeq 2000. Template switching introduced a universal primer binding site; the final cDNA contained a unique molecular identifier, enabling accurate counting of TCR cDNA molecules. First-strand cDNA for TCR alpha and beta chains was synthesized from specific primers in the conserved constant-segment region. To control for contamination, every cDNA library was double barcoded, receiving both a SMART-Mk sample barcode and Illumina barcodes. TruSeq adapter sequences, together with Illumina sample barcodes, were added in two successive PCR steps. The Illumina HiSeq platform was used with custom primers to sequence TCR alpha and beta cDNA libraries. Under the source paper's analysis protocol: MiGEC was used to process raw reads and extract unique molecular identifiers, and MiXCR was used to find CDR3 positions. Recombination models were inferred per individual with the repgenHMM and IGoR tools using an EM algorithm. Shared clonotypes were analyzed with the tcR package in R, and sharing was normalized by the product of cloneset sizes. Out-of-frame nonproductive sequences were analyzed to study raw recombination free of thymic and clonal selection effects. Through fastp at Q25 and MiXCR, TCRdb rebuilt clones from the public reads, retaining in-frame beta chains. Entries that share a CDR3 protein sequence are merged under the most common genes and DNA. These V and J calls are TCRdb output, not the study's own analysis. The sample table contains about 480,000 distinct CDR3 sequences; only one count was recorded for over 12% of them. Around 0.57% of the sample goes to the ten largest clones.

The CDR3, from cysteine to phenylalanine, totals 17 residues. Kept here is only the CDR3 DNA, which spans 51 bases and is read in frame from base 1. V is cut back by 2 bases and J by 4 bases, with 9 bases in the junction unmatched. CDR1 is given as MNHEY and CDR2 as SVGAGI, both from the germline V gene. In this sample, this clonotype turned up a few times. Its antigen remains undetermined. One base away there is no much larger clone; base qualities are not given. Findings and caveats that apply to the study as a whole: In monozygotic twins, recombination models systematically underestimated out-of-frame TCR alpha sharing, but the models matched the sharing seen between unrelated individuals. Abundant cord blood beta clonotypes had fewer insertions, young adult naive repertoires showed a similar but weaker trend, and memory repertoires showed no such trend. Excess twin sharing in beta out-of-frame sequences was weaker because fewer shared sequences lowered the signal-to-noise ratio. Because the same donors could not be followed over many years, the conclusions depended on cross-sectional statistical analysis. Compared with coincidental sharing between unrelated individuals, an excess of low generation-probability sequences was observed among out-of-frame TCR alpha sequences shared between twins. Zero-insertion analyses could be partly confounded by invariant T cells such as MAIT and iNKT, although diverse VJ usage argued against such confounding for most clonotypes.

The data were also submitted as part of a second study, on yellow fever vaccine responses in identical twins. As the second study states: The authors reported that the T cell response to vaccination in identical twins appeared partly convergent and partly personalized. The study precisely tracked vaccine-responding T cell clones in identical twins.

The chain joins TRBV6-5 to TRBJ2-2, and TRBD1 matches 8 of the central bases. The TCR originated in a woman under 30 in good health. The sequenced sample was CD4+ T cells sorted from blood. The DNA sequence reads TGTGCCAGCAGTTACCAAGGACAGGGTTCTGGCACCGGGGAGCTGTTTTTT. It specifies CASSYQGQGSGTGELFF.